The 19 T cell receptor beta chains reported below all come from one sample, sequenced in a study of post-analysis software for immune sequencing data. Study-wide findings and caveats: Patients showed TRBV5-6, TRBV5-1 and TRBV20-1 among five TRBV segments more frequent than in controls.

These receptors lack a known antigen. The TCR beta cDNA libraries carried unique molecular identifiers. TCRdb ran MiXCR on the PCR reads and lists one entry per CDR3 protein. The table records 600,000 to 700,000 distinct CDR3 sequences, 55% to 70% of them present only once. Sample: blood. The receptors come from a girl aged 2 to 10 with multiple sclerosis.

This clonotype was recorded once. The V gene is TRBV20-1, the J gene TRBJ1-2; weak D call: TRBD1 (5 bases). This CDR3 contains 14 residues. CDR1 is DFQATT, CDR2 SNEGSKA, per germline (reference sequence). The V end lost 0 bases, the J end lost 5 bases, and 13 bases lay between the germline ends. CDR3 sequence reads: CSARDPDSGYGYTF. In DNA, the CDR3 is TGCAGTGCTAGAGATCCAGACAGTGGGTATGGCTACACCTTC.

The V gene is TRBV20-1, the J gene TRBJ2-5; 11 positions agree with TRBD2. J gave up 5 bases and V 2 bases, and 10 bases lay outside the gene matches. CDR1 DFQATT and CDR2 SNEGSKA come from the germline V gene (reference sequence). The CDR3 extends over 16 amino acids. CDR3 in DNA: TGCAGTGCTAGACCCCTAGCGGGAGGAGTCCGGGAGACCCAGTACTTC. The encoded protein is CSARPLAGGVRETQYF.

This clonotype was seen a handful of times. The rearrangement links TRBV9 to TRBJ2-4, with 12 bases that match TRBD2. CDR1 is SGDLS and CDR2 is YYNGEE in the germline V gene. V dropped 0 bases and J dropped 6; count of bases not matched to a gene: 10. This CDR3 is 18 amino acids long. The CDR3 bases are TGTGCCAGCAGCGTAGGAGGGACTAGCGGGCCCGTGGGAAACATTCAGTACTTC. This gives the protein CASSVGGTSGPVGNIQYF.

This clonotype was seen only a few times. The chain joins TRBV7-6 to TRBJ2-6; maybe TRBD1 (6 bases). CDR1 and CDR2 from the germline V gene are SGHVS and FNYEAQ. V lost 6 bases and J 0 bases, leaving 9 bases between the germline ends. CDR3 length equals 15 residues. The CDR3 nucleotides are TGTGCCAGCAGTCGACAGGTCTCTGGGGCCAACGTCCTGACTTTC. It specifies CASSRQVSGANVLTF.

This chain links TRBV12-3 or TRBV12-4 with TRBJ1-5; no firm D call. There are 16 residues in the CDR3. V lost 4 bases, J lost 2 bases, and 15 bases lay in between. CDR3: CASSYGLPIGNQPQHF. CDR3 nucleotides: TGTGCCAGCAGTTACGGACTCCCTATCGGCAATCAGCCCCAGCATTTT.

The chain employs TRBV27 and TRBJ2-5; the D gene is possibly TRBD2 (5 bases). V shed 3 bases and J shed 5 bases, with 16 bases lying between them. Germline V lookup: CDR1 MNHEY, CDR2 SMNVEV (reference sequence). This CDR3 is 15 amino acids long. The CDR3 DNA reads TGTGCCAGCAGTTTGACGCAGCGGATGGGGGAGACCCAGTACTTC. Translated: CASSLTQRMGETQYF.

This clonotype was observed a handful of times. Given a much more abundant clone one base away, this may be a read error. The rearrangement links TRBV10-3 to TRBJ2-7, with 15 positions matching TRBD2. Trimming cost V 6 bases and J 7 bases; bases outside gene matches: 10. CDR1 ENHRY and CDR2 SYGVKD come from the germline V gene. The CDR3 runs 16 residues. DNA of the CDR3: TGTGCCATCAGCCCCGGACTAGCGGGGGGGCACGATGAGCAGTACTTC. Residues: CAISPGLAGGHDEQYF.

The chain recombines TRBV7-8 with TRBJ2-5; 8 nucleotides align to TRBD1. The better agreement between TRBJ2-7 and the DNA end casts doubt on the J call. The germline V gene has CDR1 SGHVS and CDR2 FQNEAQ. The CDR3 contains 16 residues. The CDR3 loop reads CASSLGSDRGIYEQYF. As DNA, the CDR3 is TGTGCCAGCAGCTTAGGGTCCGACAGGGGCATCTACGAGCAGTACTTC.

This clonotype was seen more than once but under ten times. The chain links TRBV20-1 to TRBJ2-3; the D gene is possibly TRBD2 (5 bases). The CDR3 runs 15 residues. Germline CDR1 is DFQATT and CDR2 is SNEGSKA (reference sequence). Trimming removed 0 bases at V and 2 bases at J, with 12 bases between. CDR3 region: CSARDDPRDTDTQYF. Written as DNA, the CDR3 is TGCAGTGCTAGAGATGACCCTCGGGACACAGATACGCAGTATTTT.

The chain recombines TRBV28 with TRBJ1-2, with unresolved D. V lost 7 bases and J lost 4, with 10 bases in between. Looked up from germline, CDR1 is MDHEN and CDR2 is SYDVKM. The CDR3 extends over 12 amino acids. This CDR3 is CASTGQFYGYTF. CDR3 bases: TGTGCCAGCACCGGCCAATTCTATGGCTACACCTTC.

Note on this clonotype: One end of the junction varies from germline; a read error may be responsible. V is TRBV9 and J is TRBJ2-4; maybe TRBD2 (6 bases). CDR3 length: 16 amino acids. CDR1 is SGDLS, CDR2 YYNGEE, per germline. The CDR3: CASSAGLLRTKNIQYF. CDR3 nucleotide sequence: TGTGCCAGTAGCGCGGGACTTCTGCGGACCAAAAACATTCAGTACTTC.

This clonotype was observed a handful of times. The chain carries TRBV29-1 and TRBJ2-5; D is ambiguous. The germline V gene has CDR1 SQVTM and CDR2 ANQGSEA. V shed 2 bases and J shed 5 bases, with 9 bases lying between them. The CDR3 loop spans 12 amino acids. CDR3 nucleotides: TGCAGCGTTGAACCCCCCGGGGAGACCCAGTACTTC. Translation gives CSVEPPGETQYF.

The rearrangement links TRBV12-5 to TRBJ2-1; D remains unclear. The ends were cut back, 9 bases at V and 8 bases at J, with 8 bases in the middle. The CDR3 is 10 residues long. The germline V gene encodes CDR1 LGHNT and CDR2 FRNRAP. The CDR3 DNA sequence: TGTGCTAGCCGTTCACATGAGCAGTTCTTC. It yields the protein CASRSHEQFF.

V gene TRBV2 combines with J gene TRBJ2-3; weak D call: TRBD2 (6 bases). The ends were cut back, 3 bases at V and 1 base at J, with 11 bases in the middle. This CDR3 spans 15 amino acids. Germline V gene data show CDR1 as SNHLY and CDR2 as FYNNEI. The CDR3 is CASSDGRGGTDTQYF. The CDR3 nucleotides read TGTGCCAGCAGTGATGGGCGGGGTGGCACAGATACGCAGTATTTT.

V and J are TRBV5-1 and TRBJ1-2, with D hard to call. V shed 0 bases and J shed 6 bases, with 12 bases lying between them. CDR3 length: 14 amino acids. The V gene's germline CDR1 is SGHRS and CDR2 YFSETQ. As DNA, the CDR3 is TGCGCCAGCAGCTTGGCAGAGGCCCGGGATGGCTACACCTTC. This codes for CASSLAEARDGYTF.

The rearrangement links TRBV6-2 or TRBV6-3 to TRBJ2-7; D remains ambiguous. This CDR3 has 13 amino acids. Germline V gene sequence: CDR1 MNHEY, CDR2 SVGEGT. Trimming left V 2 bases short and J 3 bases short, with 8 bases between. CDR3 nucleotides: TGTGCCAGCAGTTACAACAAGGGCTACGAGCAGTACTTC. Translation gives CASSYNKGYEQYF.

This rearrangement joins TRBV20-1 to TRBJ2-3; 13 nucleotides match TRBD2. Unmatched junction bases numbered 10, after V lost 1 base and J lost 3 bases. CDR3 length: 18 amino acids. Germline CDR1 DFQATT, CDR2 SNEGSKA (reference sequence). The CDR3: CSARALGTSGVRTDTQYF. The CDR3 coding sequence is TGCAGTGCTAGAGCCTTGGGGACTAGCGGGGTGAGGACAGATACGCAGTATTTT.

The V call is TRBV6-1, the J call TRBJ1-1, with a weak D call TRBD1 (6 bases). Trimming stripped 6 bases from V and 0 bases from J, with 20 bases between. CDR1 and CDR2 (germline): MNHNS, SASEGT. The CDR3 runs 17 residues. CDR3 in amino acids: CASSRVHGGGVNTEAFF. In nucleotides, the CDR3 is TGTGCCAGCAGCCGCGTCCATGGAGGGGGGGTGAACACTGAAGCTTTCTTT.

A remark on this clonotype: One end of the junction is discordant with germline, which a read error may explain. The chain uses TRBV25-1 and TRBJ2-1; tentatively, D is TRBD1 (5 bases). The CDR3 covers 17 residues. Germline CDR1 and CDR2: MGHDK and SYGVNS. The CDR3 is CASSPNRPSRHRNEQFF. The CDR3 DNA reads TGTGCTAGCAGCCCCAACAGGCCCAGTCGGCATAGAAATGAGCAGTTCTTC.